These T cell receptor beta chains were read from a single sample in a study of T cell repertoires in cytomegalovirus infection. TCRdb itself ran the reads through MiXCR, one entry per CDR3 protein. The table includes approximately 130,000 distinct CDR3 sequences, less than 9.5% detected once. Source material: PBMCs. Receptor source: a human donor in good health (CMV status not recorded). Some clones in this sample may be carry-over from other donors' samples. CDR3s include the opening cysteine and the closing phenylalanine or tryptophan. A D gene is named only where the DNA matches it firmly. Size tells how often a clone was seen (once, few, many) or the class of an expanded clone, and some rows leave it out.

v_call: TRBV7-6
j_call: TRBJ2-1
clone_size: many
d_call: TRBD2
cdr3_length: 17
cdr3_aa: CASSLAPAGGPVNEQFF
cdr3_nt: TGTGCCAGCAGCTTAGCGCCGGCGGGGGGGCCGGTAAATGAGCAGTTCTTC

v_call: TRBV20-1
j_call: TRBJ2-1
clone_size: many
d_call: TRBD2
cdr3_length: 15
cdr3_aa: CSARVASGGRNEQFF
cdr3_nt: TGCAGTGCTAGAGTAGCCAGCGGGGGGCGTAATGAGCAGTTCTTC

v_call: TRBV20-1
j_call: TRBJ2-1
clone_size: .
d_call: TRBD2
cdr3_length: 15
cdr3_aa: CSARGGLAGVNEQFF
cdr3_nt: TGCAGTGCTAGAGGCGGACTAGCGGGGGTCAATGAGCAGTTCTTC

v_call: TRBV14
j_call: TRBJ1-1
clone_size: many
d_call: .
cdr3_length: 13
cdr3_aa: CASSHRIFTEAFF
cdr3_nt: TGTGCCAGCAGCCATAGAATCTTTACTGAAGCTTTCTTT

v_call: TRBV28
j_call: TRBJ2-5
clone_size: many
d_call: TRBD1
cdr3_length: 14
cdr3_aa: CASSFQGAYETQYF
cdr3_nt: TGTGCCAGCAGTTTTCAGGGGGCTTACGAGACCCAGTACTTC

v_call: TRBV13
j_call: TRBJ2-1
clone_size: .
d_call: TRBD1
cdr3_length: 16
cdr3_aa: CASSLGAGGSYNEQFF
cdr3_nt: TGTGCCAGCAGCTTAGGGGCAGGGGGTTCCTACAATGAGCAGTTCTTC

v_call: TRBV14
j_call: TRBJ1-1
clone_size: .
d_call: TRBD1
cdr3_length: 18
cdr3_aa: CASSQDRGTGRMNTEAFF
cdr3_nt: TGTGCCAGCAGCCAAGATAGAGGGACAGGGCGAATGAACACTGAAGCTTTCTTT

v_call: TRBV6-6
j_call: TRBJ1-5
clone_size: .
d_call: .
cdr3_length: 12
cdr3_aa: CASKISNQPQHF
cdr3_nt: TGTGCCAGCAAAATTAGCAATCAGCCCCAGCATTTT

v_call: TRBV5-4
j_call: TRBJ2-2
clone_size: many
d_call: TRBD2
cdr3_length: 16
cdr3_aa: CASSLELAGNTGELFF
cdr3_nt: TGTGCCAGCAGCTTGGAACTAGCGGGGAACACCGGGGAGCTGTTTTTT

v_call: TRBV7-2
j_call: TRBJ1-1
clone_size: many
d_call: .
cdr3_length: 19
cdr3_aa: CASSLRPPWGSAGNTEAFF
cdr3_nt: TGTGCCAGCAGCTTACGGCCCCCTTGGGGGAGCGCGGGGAACACTGAAGCTTTCTTT

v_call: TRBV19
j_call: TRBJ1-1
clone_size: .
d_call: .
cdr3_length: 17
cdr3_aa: CASSPKVFGGGSTEAFF
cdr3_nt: TGTGCCAGTAGTCCAAAAGTGTTTGGCGGGGGCTCAACTGAAGCTTTCTTT

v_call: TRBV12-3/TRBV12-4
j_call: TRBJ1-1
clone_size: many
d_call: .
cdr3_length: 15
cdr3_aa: CASSLFEGENTEAFF
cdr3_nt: TGTGCCAGCAGTTTATTCGAGGGGGAGAACACTGAAGCTTTCTTT

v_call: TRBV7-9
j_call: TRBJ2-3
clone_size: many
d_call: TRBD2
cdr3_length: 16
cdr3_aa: CASILSGLAGTDTQYF
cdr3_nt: TGTGCCAGCATCCTATCTGGGCTAGCGGGCACAGATACGCAGTATTTT

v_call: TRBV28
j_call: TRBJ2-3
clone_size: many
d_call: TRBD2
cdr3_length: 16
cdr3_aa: CASSSTVGGGADTQYF
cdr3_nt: TGTGCCAGCAGTTCCACCGTCGGCGGGGGGGCAGATACGCAGTATTTT

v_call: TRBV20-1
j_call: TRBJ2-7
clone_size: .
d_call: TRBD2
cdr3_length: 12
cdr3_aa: CSATGGWEEQYF
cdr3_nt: TGCAGTGCTACGGGGGGGTGGGAAGAGCAGTACTTC

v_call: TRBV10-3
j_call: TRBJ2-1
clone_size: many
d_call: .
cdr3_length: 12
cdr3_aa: CAISDHYNEQFF
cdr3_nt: TGTGCCATCAGTGACCACTACAATGAGCAGTTCTTC

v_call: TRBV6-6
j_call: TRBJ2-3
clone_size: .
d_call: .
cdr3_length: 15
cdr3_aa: CASSLRSGLTDTQYF
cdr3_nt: TGTGCCAGCAGCTTACGTTCTGGGTTGACAGATACGCAGTATTTT